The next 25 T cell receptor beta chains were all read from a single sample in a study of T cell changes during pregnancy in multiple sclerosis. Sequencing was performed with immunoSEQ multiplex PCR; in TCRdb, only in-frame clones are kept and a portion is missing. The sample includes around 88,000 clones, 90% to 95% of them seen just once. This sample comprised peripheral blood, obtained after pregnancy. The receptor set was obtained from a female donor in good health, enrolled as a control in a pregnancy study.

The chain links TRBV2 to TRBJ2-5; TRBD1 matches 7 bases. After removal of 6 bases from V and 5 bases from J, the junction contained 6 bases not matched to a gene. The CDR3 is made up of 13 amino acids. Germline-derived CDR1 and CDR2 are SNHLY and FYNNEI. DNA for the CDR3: TGTGCCAGCAGAGACAGGGCGGCGGAGACCCAGTACTTC. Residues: CASRDRAAETQYF.

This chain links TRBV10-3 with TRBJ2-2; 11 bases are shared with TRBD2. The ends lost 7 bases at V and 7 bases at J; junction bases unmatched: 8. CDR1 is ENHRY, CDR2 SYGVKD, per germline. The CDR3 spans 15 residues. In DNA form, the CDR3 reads TGTGCCATCACCCGGACTAGCGGGTTGAACGGGGAGCTGTTTTTT. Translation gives CAITRTSGLNGELFF.

CDR3 DNA: TGTGCCAGCAGTTACTCGCGAGCGGCAGCATACGAGCAGTACTTC. This encodes CASSYSRAAAYEQYF. The J gene is TRBJ2-7, the V gene TRBV6-5; D may be TRBD2 (5 bases). The CDR3 covers 15 residues. Germline CDR1 and CDR2: MNHEY and SVGAGI. V was pared by 0 bases and J by 4 bases, with 13 bases between.

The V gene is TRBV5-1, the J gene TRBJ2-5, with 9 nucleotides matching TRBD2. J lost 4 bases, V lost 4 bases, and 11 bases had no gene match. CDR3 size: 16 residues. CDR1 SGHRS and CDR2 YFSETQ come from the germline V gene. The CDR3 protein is CASSPLGGGASETQYF. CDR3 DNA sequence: TGCGCCAGCAGCCCACTTGGCGGGGGGGCATCAGAGACCCAGTACTTC.

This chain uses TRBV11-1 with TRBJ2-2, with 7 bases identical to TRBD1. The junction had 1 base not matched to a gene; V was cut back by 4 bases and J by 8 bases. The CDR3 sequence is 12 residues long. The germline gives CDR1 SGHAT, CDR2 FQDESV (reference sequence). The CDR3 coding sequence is TGTGCCAGCAGCTCGGACAGGGGGGAGCTGTTTTTT. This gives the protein CASSSDRGELFF.

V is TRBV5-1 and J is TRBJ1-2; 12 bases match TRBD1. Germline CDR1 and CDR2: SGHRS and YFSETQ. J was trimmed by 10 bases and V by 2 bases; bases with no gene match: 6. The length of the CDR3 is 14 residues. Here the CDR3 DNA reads TGCGCCAGCAGCTTACGGGACAGGGGGCGCATCTACACCTTC. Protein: CASSLRDRGRIYTF. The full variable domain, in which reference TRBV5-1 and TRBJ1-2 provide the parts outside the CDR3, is KAGVTQTPRYLIKTRGQQVTLSCSPISGHRSVSWYQQTPGQGLQFLFEYFSETQRNKGNFPGRFSGRQFSNSRSEMNVSTLELGDSALYLCASSLRDRGRIYTFGSGTRLTVV.

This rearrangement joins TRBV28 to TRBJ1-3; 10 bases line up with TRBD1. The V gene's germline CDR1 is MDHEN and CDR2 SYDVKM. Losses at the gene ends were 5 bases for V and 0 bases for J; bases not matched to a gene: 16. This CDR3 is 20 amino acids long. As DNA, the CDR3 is TGTGCCAGCAGTCCCACCGCCGGACAGGGGGTCATGTACTCTGGAAACACCATATATTTT. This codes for CASSPTAGQGVMYSGNTIYF.

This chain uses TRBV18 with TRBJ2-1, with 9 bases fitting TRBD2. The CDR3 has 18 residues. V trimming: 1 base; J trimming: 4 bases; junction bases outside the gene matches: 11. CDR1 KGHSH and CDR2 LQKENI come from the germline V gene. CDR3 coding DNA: TGTGCCAGCTCACCACTCGGCTGGGCACTAGCGGGTTACAATGAGCAGTTCTTC. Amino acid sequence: CASSPLGWALAGYNEQFF.

DNA for the CDR3: TGCAGTGCTAGAGGCGGCTACGAGCAGTACTTC. Translating gives CSARGGYEQYF. The rearrangement uses TRBV20-1 and TRBJ2-7; unclear D gene. Germline loops: CDR1 DFQATT, CDR2 SNEGSKA (reference sequence). The CDR3 totals 11 residues. V was pared by 1 base and J by 3 bases, with 4 bases between.

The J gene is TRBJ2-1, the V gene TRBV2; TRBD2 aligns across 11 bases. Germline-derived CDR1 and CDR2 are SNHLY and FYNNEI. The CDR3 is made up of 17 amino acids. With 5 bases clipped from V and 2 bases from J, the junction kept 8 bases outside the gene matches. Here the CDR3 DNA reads TGTGCCAGCAGTCCTACTAGCGGGAGCTTCACCTACAATGAGCAGTTCTTC. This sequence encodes CASSPTSGSFTYNEQFF.

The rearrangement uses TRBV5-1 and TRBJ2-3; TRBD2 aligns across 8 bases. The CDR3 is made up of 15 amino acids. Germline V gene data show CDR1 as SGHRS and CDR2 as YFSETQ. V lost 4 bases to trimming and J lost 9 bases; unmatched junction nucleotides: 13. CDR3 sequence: CASSRGGTTPITQYF. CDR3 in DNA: TGCGCCAGCAGCCGGGGGGGAACGACTCCCATAACGCAGTATTTT. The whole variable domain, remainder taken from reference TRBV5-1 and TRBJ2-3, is KAGVTQTPRYLIKTRGQQVTLSCSPISGHRSVSWYQQTPGQGLQFLFEYFSETQRNKGNFPGRFSGRQFSNSRSEMNVSTLELGDSALYLCASSRGGTTPITQYFGPGTRLTVL.

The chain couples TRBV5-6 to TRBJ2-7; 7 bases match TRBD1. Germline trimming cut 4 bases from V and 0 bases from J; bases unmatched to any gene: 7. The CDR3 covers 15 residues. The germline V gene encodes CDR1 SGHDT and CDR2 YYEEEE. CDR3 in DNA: TGTGCCAGCAGCCGCCTAGGGGACAGCTCCTACGAGCAGTACTTC. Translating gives CASSRLGDSSYEQYF.

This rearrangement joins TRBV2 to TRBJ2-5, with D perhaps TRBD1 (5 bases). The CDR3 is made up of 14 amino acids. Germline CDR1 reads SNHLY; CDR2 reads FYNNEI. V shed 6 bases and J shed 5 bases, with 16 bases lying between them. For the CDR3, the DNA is TGTGCCAGCAGCCAAGGGGTGATGCAGGAGACCCAGTACTTC. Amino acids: CASSQGVMQETQYF.

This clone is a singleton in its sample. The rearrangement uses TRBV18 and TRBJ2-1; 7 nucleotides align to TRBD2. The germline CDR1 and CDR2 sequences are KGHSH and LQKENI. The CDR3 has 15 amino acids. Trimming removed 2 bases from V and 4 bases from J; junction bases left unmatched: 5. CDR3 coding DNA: TGTGCCAGCTCACCATTGGAGCGGGAATACAATGAGCAGTTCTTC. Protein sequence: CASSPLEREYNEQFF.

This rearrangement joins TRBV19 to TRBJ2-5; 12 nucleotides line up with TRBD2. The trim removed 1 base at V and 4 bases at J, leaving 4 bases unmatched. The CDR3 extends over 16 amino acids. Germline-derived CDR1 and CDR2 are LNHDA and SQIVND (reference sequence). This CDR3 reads CASSIGGLAGLETQYF. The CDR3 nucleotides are TGTGCCAGTAGTATAGGAGGACTAGCGGGGTTAGAGACCCAGTACTTC.

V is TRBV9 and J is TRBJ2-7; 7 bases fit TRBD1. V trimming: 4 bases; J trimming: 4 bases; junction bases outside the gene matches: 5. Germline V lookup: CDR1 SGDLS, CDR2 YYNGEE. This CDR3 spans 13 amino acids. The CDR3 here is CASSFQTGYEQYF. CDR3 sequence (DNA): TGTGCCAGCAGCTTTCAGACAGGGTACGAGCAGTACTTC.

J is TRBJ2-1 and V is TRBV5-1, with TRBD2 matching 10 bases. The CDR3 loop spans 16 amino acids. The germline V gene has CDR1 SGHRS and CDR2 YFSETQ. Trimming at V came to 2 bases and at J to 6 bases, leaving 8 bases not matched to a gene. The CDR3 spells CASSLVGLAGANEQFF. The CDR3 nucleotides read TGCGCCAGCAGCTTAGTCGGGCTAGCGGGGGCCAATGAGCAGTTCTTC.

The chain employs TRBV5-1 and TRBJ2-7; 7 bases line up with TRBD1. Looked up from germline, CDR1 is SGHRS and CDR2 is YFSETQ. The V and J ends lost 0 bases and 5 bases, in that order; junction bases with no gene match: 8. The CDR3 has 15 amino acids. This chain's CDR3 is CASSLGQGDINEQYF. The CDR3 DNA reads TGCGCCAGCAGCTTGGGACAGGGTGACATCAACGAGCAGTACTTC.

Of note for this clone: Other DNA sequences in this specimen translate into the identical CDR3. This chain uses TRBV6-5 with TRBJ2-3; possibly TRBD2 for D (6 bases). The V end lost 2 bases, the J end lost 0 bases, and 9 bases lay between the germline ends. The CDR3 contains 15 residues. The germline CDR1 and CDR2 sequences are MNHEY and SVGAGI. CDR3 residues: CASSYLGSSTDTQYF. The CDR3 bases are TGTGCCAGCAGTTACCTCGGGAGTAGCACAGATACGCAGTATTTT.

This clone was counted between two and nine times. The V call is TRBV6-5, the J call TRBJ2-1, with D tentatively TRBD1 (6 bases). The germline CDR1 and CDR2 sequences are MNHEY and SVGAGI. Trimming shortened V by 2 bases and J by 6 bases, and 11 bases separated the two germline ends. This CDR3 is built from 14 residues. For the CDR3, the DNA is TGTGCCAGCAGTTACGGGGCACAGGGCAATGAGCAGTTCTTC. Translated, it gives CASSYGAQGNEQFF.

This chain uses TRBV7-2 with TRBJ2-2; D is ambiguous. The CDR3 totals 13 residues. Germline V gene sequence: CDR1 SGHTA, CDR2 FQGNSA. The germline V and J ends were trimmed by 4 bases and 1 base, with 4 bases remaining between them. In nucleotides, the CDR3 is TGTGCCAGCAGCTCCCTGAACACCGGGGAGCTGTTTTTT. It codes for CASSSLNTGELFF.

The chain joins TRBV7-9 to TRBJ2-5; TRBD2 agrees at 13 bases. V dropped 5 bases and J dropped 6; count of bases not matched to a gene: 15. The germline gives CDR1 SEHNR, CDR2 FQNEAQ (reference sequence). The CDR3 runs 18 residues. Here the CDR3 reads CASSPRLAGGSRGKTQYF. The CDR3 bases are TGTGCCAGCAGCCCTCGACTAGCGGGAGGCTCCCGGGGGAAGACCCAGTACTTC.

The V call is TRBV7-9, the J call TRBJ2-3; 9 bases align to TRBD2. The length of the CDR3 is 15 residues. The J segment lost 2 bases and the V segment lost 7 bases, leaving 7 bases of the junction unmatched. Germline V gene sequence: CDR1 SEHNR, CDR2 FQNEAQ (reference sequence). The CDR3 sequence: CASMISGGNTDTQYF. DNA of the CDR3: TGTGCCAGCATGATTAGCGGGGGCAACACAGATACGCAGTATTTT.

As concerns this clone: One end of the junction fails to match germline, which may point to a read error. CDR3 nucleotide sequence: TGTGCCAGCAGTGCTCTACAGGGAAACTTT. Translating gives CASSALQGNF. The chain is built from TRBV6-1 and TRBJ1-1; TRBD1 is a possible D gene (6 bases). CDR1 is MNHNS and CDR2 is SASEGT in the germline V gene. The CDR3 has 10 amino acids.

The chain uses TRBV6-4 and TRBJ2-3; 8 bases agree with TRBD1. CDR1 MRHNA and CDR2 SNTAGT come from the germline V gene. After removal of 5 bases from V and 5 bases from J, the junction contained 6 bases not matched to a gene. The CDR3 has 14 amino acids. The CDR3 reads CASSLGRGQDTQYF. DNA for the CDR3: TGTGCCAGCAGTCTGGGCAGGGGGCAAGATACGCAGTATTTT.